The following is a TCR beta chain sequence with its context. This entry belongs to a study of blood T cell repertoires in COVID-19. Overall study context: Spain, Italy and the United States supplied samples that represented acute and convalescent COVID-19. PBMCs, B-cell-depleted T cells, or T cells were the source of the cDNA or gDNA that made up the material.

As processed by the authors: Researchers report that nucleated cell counts were estimated from reference gene primer amplification. Profiled with immunoSEQ multiplex PCR; TCRdb holds only in-frame clones, not every one. The V and J calls and clone size are taken from that table; D and trimming were inferred from the DNA. Of about 100,000 clones in the sample, around 83% are singletons; the top ten hold 4% to 4.5%. The TCR was taken from a woman in her sixties or seventies with acute or convalescent COVID-19. The material sequenced was peripheral blood.

This CDR3 reads CASSVERGGRPQHF. The DNA for the CDR3 is TGCGCCAGCAGTGTCGAGAGGGGAGGTCGGCCCCAGCATTTT. V usage is TRBV10-2 and J usage is TRBJ1-5; perhaps TRBD1 as D (5 bases). Germline assignment: CDR1 WSHSY and CDR2 SAAADI. The ends were cut back, 4 bases at V and 9 bases at J, with 16 bases in the middle. The CDR3 length is 14 residues.